This T cell receptor beta chain appears in the sequencing data of a study of Ad26.COV2.S vaccination and SARS-CoV-2 variants listed by TCRdb under 2021. Turning to the overall study: Vaccine-arm donors were drawn from COV1001, a multicentre, randomized, double-blind, placebo-controlled phase I-IIa trial of Ad26.COV2.S in healthy adults. Ad26.COV2.S was administered intramuscularly at 5 x 10^10 or 1 x 10^11 viral particles, either as a single shot or as two shots given 56 days apart. Trial participants were randomized into five groups of five: low-dose or high-dose Ad26.COV2.S given once or twice, or placebo on both occasions. A total of 32 samples were included in the TCR-sequenced set, comprising 19 Ad26.COV2.S vaccine recipients, 5 placebo recipients and 8 SARS-CoV-2 convalescent individuals. TCRbeta repertoire sequencing was used to assess the specificity and breadth of SARS-CoV-2-reactive T cell receptors after Ad26.COV2.S vaccination. Throughout the experiments and outcome assessment, investigators stayed blinded to trial group allocation.

TCRbeta CDR3 regions were sequenced with the immunoSEQ Assay. After extraction, genomic DNA underwent amplification by bias-controlled multiplex PCR, followed by high-throughput sequencing. The source study handled its data this way. Collapsing and filtering of sequences were performed to quantify the absolute abundance of each unique TCRbeta CDR3 region. T cell fraction was estimated by normalizing TCRbeta template counts to usable DNA, with usable DNA measured through amplification of reference genes found in all nucleated cells. Repertoire TCRs were annotated as SARS-CoV-2-specific by exact matching of V gene, CDR3 amino acid sequence and J gene to a known reactive TCR set. MIRA supplied the reference SARS-CoV-2 TCR set, which was filtered for enrichment in COVID-19-positive ImmuneCODE repertoires so that public or cross-reactive TCRs were removed. Using the MIRA antigens, annotated TCRs were further analysed by specific ORF or by position within an ORF. Depth was the summed frequency of annotated unique rearrangements, while breadth was defined as annotated unique rearrangements over total unique productive rearrangements. TCR breadth was compared between groups using two-sided Wilcoxon rank-sum tests. TCRdb took over this immuneACCESS table, retaining in-frame rearrangements with V and J assigned. Such tables are incomplete; in checked studies, under half of the missing clones stem from an unresolved V gene, and the remainder is unexplained. The V and J calls and clone size are taken from that table; D and trimming were inferred from the DNA. The sample yields about 350,000 clones; about 89% were counted once. Clones ranked in the top ten supply 5% of the sample.

Counted from cysteine to phenylalanine, this CDR3 has 18 amino acids. Left in the record is the CDR3 DNA by itself, 54 bases read in frame from the first base. According to the germline V gene (reference sequence), CDR1 reads LGHDT and CDR2 reads YNNKEL. The V end loses 0 bases and the J end loses 5 bases, and a stretch of 20 bases separates them. General findings and caveats noted by the study authors: Vaccine and placebo recipients had similar non-spike TCR breadth, a finding consistent with the vaccine containing only spike. The study was not powered for comparison of responses between vaccine doses or regimens. Substantial breadth of spike-specific CD8+ and CD4+ T cell responses was reported after vaccination. The authors noted that the TCR breadth and depth analyses may have underestimated total T cell responses. Compared with placebo recipients, Ad26.COV2.S recipients showed higher spike-specific TCR breadth (P = 0.0014).

As regards this clone: It lacks a known antigen. No much larger clone exists at a distance of one base, and base qualities are not known.

The treatment or condition label, read with the paper, signifies: about 20 received Ad26.COV2.S at low or high dose, single or two shots; 5 received placebo; per-sample allocation not given. For vaccine and placebo recipients, repertoires were sequenced using samples collected on day 63 after the first injection. Cohort 1b enrolled 25 or so adults aged 18-55 years at a single site in Boston, USA, between 29 July and 7 August 2020. Ad26.COV2.S consisted of a replication-incompetent adenovirus type 26 vector by which a prefusion-stabilized SARS-CoV-2 spike protein from the original Wuhan strain was expressed.

The rearranged segments are TRBV3-1 (or the pseudogene TRBV3-2) and TRBJ2-1, with the D segment identity uncertain. Sequencing used peripheral blood, obtained in a trial of Ad26.COV2.S vaccine versus placebo. The receptor was derived from a person between 18 and 65 years old who received the Ad26.COV2.S COVID-19 vaccine or a placebo. The nucleotide sequence is TGTGCCAGCAGCCAAGAGGTTTGGGAAGAGAACCGGCACAATGAGCAGTTCTTC. Its protein is CASSQEVWEENRHNEQFF.